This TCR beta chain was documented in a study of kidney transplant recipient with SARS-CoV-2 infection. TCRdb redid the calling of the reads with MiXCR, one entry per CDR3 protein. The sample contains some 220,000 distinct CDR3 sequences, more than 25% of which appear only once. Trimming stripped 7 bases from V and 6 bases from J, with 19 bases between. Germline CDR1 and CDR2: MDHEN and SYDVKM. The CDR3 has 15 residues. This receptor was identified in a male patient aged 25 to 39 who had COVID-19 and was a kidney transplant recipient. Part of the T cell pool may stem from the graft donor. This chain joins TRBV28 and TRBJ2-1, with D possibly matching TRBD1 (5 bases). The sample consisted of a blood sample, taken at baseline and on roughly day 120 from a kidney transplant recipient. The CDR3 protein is CASTFTGLGINEQFF. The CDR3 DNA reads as TGTGCCAGCACCTTCACAGGCTTAGGGATCAATGAGCAGTTCTTC.